At least ten counts were recorded for the clone carrying this TCR beta chain. This sample is part of a study of T-cell reconstitution after alpha-beta-depleted transplantation in children. The TCRbeta library was prepared with unique molecular identifiers. Each CDR3 protein gets one entry after TCRdb re-called the PCR reads with MiXCR. Here the sample spans some 200,000 distinct CDR3 sequences, 9.5% to 13% being singletons. This CDR3 has 14 residues. The germline CDR1 and CDR2 sequences are ENHRY and SYGVKD. The source is a child under two years old with acute myeloid leukemia, due to receive a stem cell transplant. The specimen was PBMCs, collected before TCRalphabeta/CD19-depleted stem cell transplant. The rearrangement uses TRBV10-3 and TRBJ2-7, with TRBD1 identical over 7 bases. The CDR3 sequence: CATDTGTENYEQYF. Here the CDR3 DNA reads TGTGCTACTGATACCGGGACAGAAAACTACGAGCAGTACTTC.